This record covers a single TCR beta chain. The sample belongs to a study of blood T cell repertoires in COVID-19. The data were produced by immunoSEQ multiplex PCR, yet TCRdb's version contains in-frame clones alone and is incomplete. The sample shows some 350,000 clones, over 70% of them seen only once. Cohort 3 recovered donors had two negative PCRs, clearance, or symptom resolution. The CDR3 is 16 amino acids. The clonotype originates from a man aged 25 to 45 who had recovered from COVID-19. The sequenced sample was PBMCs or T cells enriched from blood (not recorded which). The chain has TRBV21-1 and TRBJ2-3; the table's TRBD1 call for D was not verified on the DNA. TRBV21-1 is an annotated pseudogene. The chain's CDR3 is CASSKAPGGCSDTQYF. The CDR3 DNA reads TGTGCCAGCAGCAAGGCTCCAGGGGGATGTTCAGATACGCAGTATTTT.